This passage covers 7 T cell receptor beta chains from one sample sequenced in a study of PD-1 blockade in classical Hodgkin lymphoma. Sequencing was performed with immunoSEQ multiplex PCR; in TCRdb, only in-frame clones are kept and a portion is missing. The sample includes about 4,500 clones, 77% of them seen just once. In every patient, relapse followed autologous stem cell transplantation, while exposure to brentuximab vedotin differed. Isolated CD8+ T cells were derived from thawed PBMCs through magnetic negative selection. This sample comprised CD8+ T cells from blood, obtained at baseline. The receptors shown here come from a human donor with classical Hodgkin lymphoma.

V is TRBV28 and J is TRBJ2-7, with a possible D match to TRBD1 (6 bases). Germline CDR1 MDHEN, CDR2 SYDVKM. CDR3 length equals 16 residues. V dropped 6 bases and J dropped 1 base, with 19 bases sitting between them. As DNA, the CDR3 is TGTGCCAGCAGCCGAGAGACAGGCTGGTTTTCCTACGAGCAGTACTTC. This encodes CASSRETGWFSYEQYF.

As DNA, the CDR3 is TGTGCCAGCAGTCCCACCCGCGGTAGCTCCTACGAGCAGTACTTC. Its translation is CASSPTRGSSYEQYF. The chain uses TRBV6-6 and TRBJ2-7; no firm D call. CDR1 is MNHNY and CDR2 is SVGAGI in the germline V gene (reference sequence). The CDR3 spans 15 residues. The ends were cut back, 5 bases at V and 0 bases at J, with 14 bases in the middle.

This chain joins TRBV13 and TRBJ2-3; no firm D call. The CDR3 contains 13 residues. From germline, CDR1 is PRHDT and CDR2 FYEKMQ (reference sequence). The germline V and J ends were trimmed by 0 bases and 6 bases, with 7 bases remaining between them. The CDR3 DNA sequence: TGTGCCAGCAGCTTAGGTGGGTGGGATACGCAGTATTTT. Translated: CASSLGGWDTQYF.

This clone has more than one count but fewer than ten. The V gene is TRBV4-3, the J gene TRBJ2-7; D perhaps matches TRBD1 (5 bases). V shed 0 bases and J shed 3 bases, with 12 bases lying between them. The CDR3 loop spans 15 amino acids. In germline, CDR1 is LGHNA, CDR2 YSLEER. The CDR3 reads CASSQDHPGNYEQYF. As DNA, the CDR3 is TGCGCCAGCAGCCAAGATCATCCAGGGAACTACGAGCAGTACTTC.

The V gene is TRBV28, the J gene TRBJ2-7, with unresolved D. Per the germline V gene, CDR1 is MDHEN and CDR2 is SYDVKM. This CDR3 region has 13 residues. V was cut by 5 bases and J by 0 bases, with 8 bases left in between. The CDR3 sequence: CASSGWDSYEQYF. The CDR3 coding sequence is TGTGCCAGCAGTGGTTGGGACTCCTACGAGCAGTACTTC.

The genes are TRBV9 and TRBJ1-5, with TRBD1 matching over 8 bases. Germline V gives CDR1 SGDLS, CDR2 YYNGEE. The CDR3 sequence is 15 residues long. The V and J ends lost 4 bases and 7 bases, in that order; junction bases with no gene match: 10. CDR3 sequence reads: CASSPGGHDGQPQHF. The DNA for the CDR3 is TGTGCCAGCAGCCCAGGGGGCCATGATGGACAGCCCCAGCATTTT.

The V gene is TRBV18, the J gene TRBJ2-1; D unresolved. Germline V gene lookup returns CDR1 KGHSH and CDR2 LQKENI. The CDR3 runs 16 residues. V was trimmed by 8 bases and J by 4 bases, leaving 21 bases between them. CDR3 sequence reads: CASVAVQSSPYNEQFF. The DNA of the CDR3 is TGTGCCAGCGTTGCCGTCCAGAGTTCCCCATACAATGAGCAGTTCTTC.